Each of the 21 T cell receptor beta chains below was sequenced from the same sample in a study of T cells in Graves' hyperthyroidism and ophthalmopathy. Researchers amplified the TCR beta CDR3 regions from RNA transcripts. The HTBI primer set drove a first-round RT-PCR of the TCR CDR3. TCRdb fed the multiplex PCR reads into MiXCR, producing one record per CDR3 protein. The data contain 300,000 to 450,000 distinct CDR3 sequences, 15% to 18% of them seen just once; the ten biggest clones take up around 30%. The sample comprised blood. The receptors were gathered from a young woman with Graves' hyperthyroidism that later progressed to Graves' ophthalmopathy.

The chain links TRBV3-1 to TRBJ1-3; D unresolved. The CDR3 sequence is 16 residues long. Germline-derived CDR1 and CDR2 are LGHDT and YNNKEL (reference sequence). V lost 1 base to trimming and J lost 0 bases, with 10 bases between them. CDR3 in DNA: TGTGCCAGCAGCCAAGCAATTCACTCCTCTGGAAACACCATATATTTT. Protein sequence: CASSQAIHSSGNTIYF.

This chain links TRBV5-1 with TRBJ2-2; D uncertain. CDR3 length: 15 residues. V lost 4 bases to trimming and J lost 6 bases, with 16 bases between them. The V gene's germline CDR1 is SGHRS and CDR2 YFSETQ. This CDR3 is CASSLEERAPGELFF. CDR3 bases: TGCGCCAGCAGCCTAGAGGAAAGGGCACCCGGGGAGCTGTTTTTT.

This clonotype appeared many times. The chain carries TRBV29-1 and TRBJ2-2; D may be TRBD1 or TRBD2 (6 bases each). Trimming cost V 6 bases and J 9 bases, with 20 bases left between them. Looked up from germline, CDR1 is SQVTM and CDR2 is ANQGSEA. This CDR3 contains 14 residues. CDR3 nucleotides: TGCAGCGTAGGGGAGGCAGGGGAATTCCGGGAGCTGTTTTTT. Translation gives CSVGEAGEFRELFF.

In this sample, this clonotype turned up many times. The chain uses TRBV9 and TRBJ2-3; TRBD1 agrees at 9 bases. CDR3 length: 17 residues. Losses at the gene ends were 0 bases for V and 2 bases for J; bases not matched to a gene: 7. Germline lookup yields CDR1 SGDLS and CDR2 YYNGEE. The CDR3 DNA is TGTGCCAGCAGCGTAGAGGTGGGGGACAGGGTCACAGATACGCAGTATTTT. Translating gives CASSVEVGDRVTDTQYF.

This clonotype came up many times. V gene TRBV28 combines with J gene TRBJ2-2, with a possible D match to TRBD1 (5 bases). The CDR3 consists of 14 residues. The ends were cut back, 6 bases at V and 5 bases at J, with 13 bases in the middle. Per the germline V gene, CDR1 is MDHEN and CDR2 is SYDVKM. The CDR3: CASRVPGPTGELFF. The CDR3 DNA is TGTGCCAGCAGGGTCCCAGGGCCGACCGGGGAGCTGTTTTTT. Drawing the rest from reference TRBV28 and TRBJ2-2, the complete variable domain is DVKVTQSSRYLVKRTGEKVFLECVQDMDHENMFWYRQDPGLGLRLIYFSYDVKMKEKGDIPEGYSVSREKKERFSLILESASTNQTSMYLCASRVPGPTGELFFGEGSRLTVL.

In this sample, this clonotype turned up a few times. One end of the junction is discordant with germline, which a read error may explain. V is TRBV11-3 and J is TRBJ2-2, with TRBD2 matching 11 bases. Germline V CDR1 and CDR2: SGHNT, YENEEA. This CDR3 is 18 amino acids long. The CDR3 DNA follows: TGTGCCAGCAGCTTAGAAGGAAGAGGGACTAGCGGCACCGGGGAGCTGCTTTTT. This sequence encodes CASSLEGRGTSGTGELLF.

In this sample, this clonotype turned up a few times. The J gene is TRBJ2-7, the V gene TRBV29-1, with TRBD1 matching 8 bases. The CDR3 consists of 12 residues. Germline CDR1 is SQVTM and CDR2 is ANQGSEA. V lost 7 bases and J lost 6; bases outside the gene matches: 8. As DNA, the CDR3 is TGCAGCGCTGGGGCCACAGGGGGCGAGCAGTACTTC. Amino acid sequence: CSAGATGGEQYF.

In its sample, this clonotype was seen many times. This chain uses TRBV2 with TRBJ2-7; possibly TRBD1 for D (6 bases). V lost 3 bases, J lost 3 bases, and 9 bases lay in between. CDR3 length: 13 amino acids. Germline assignment: CDR1 SNHLY and CDR2 FYNNEI. CDR3 sequence reads: CASSEGHFYEQYF. The CDR3 nucleotides are TGTGCCAGCAGTGAGGGACATTTCTACGAGCAGTACTTC.

This clonotype has ten or more counts. Written as DNA, the CDR3 is TGTGCCAGCAGCTCAACCTGGACGCTTTCCTACGAGCAGTACTTC. Its protein is CASSSTWTLSYEQYF. This chain uses TRBV7-9 with TRBJ2-7; no reliable D call. This CDR3 region has 15 residues. The germline CDR1 and CDR2 sequences are SEHNR and FQNEAQ (reference sequence). Trimming stripped 4 bases from V and 1 base from J, with 14 bases between.

This chain connects TRBV11-2 to TRBJ2-1; 10 positions match TRBD1. The CDR3 extends over 17 amino acids. V lost 1 base, J lost 9 bases, and 12 bases stayed unmatched. CDR1 is SGHAT and CDR2 is FQNNGV in the germline V gene. This CDR3 is CASSLAAGTGAFGEQFF. In DNA, the CDR3 is TGTGCCAGCAGCTTAGCGGCGGGGACAGGGGCTTTTGGTGAGCAGTTCTTC.

This clonotype was seen a handful of times. The chain uses TRBV30 and TRBJ1-3, with TRBD1 as a possible D gene (6 bases). The CDR3 sequence is 15 residues long. Germline assignment: CDR1 GTSNPN and CDR2 SVGIG (reference sequence). V lost 7 bases and J lost 2, with 18 bases in between. DNA of the CDR3: TGTGCCTCCCAAGACAGGCCAGGGACTGGAAACACCATATATTTT. It yields the protein CASQDRPGTGNTIYF.

Turning to this clonotype: It may be a read error: a sequence one base away is much more abundant. V usage is TRBV7-9 and J usage is TRBJ2-1; D is uncertain. Germline V lookup: CDR1 SEHNR, CDR2 FQNEAQ (reference sequence). With 5 bases removed from V and 8 bases from J, the gap between germline ends came to 16 bases. The CDR3 has 14 residues. CDR3 in DNA: TGTGCCAGCAGCCCCGACAACCTATACGATGAGCAGTTCTTC. Translated: CASSPDNLYDEQFF.

This clonotype occurred a few times. The rearrangement joins TRBV11-2 to TRBJ2-7; no reliable D call. This CDR3 contains 13 residues. V shed 5 bases and J shed 4 bases, with 12 bases lying between them. Per the germline V gene, CDR1 is SGHAT and CDR2 is FQNNGV. The DNA of the CDR3 is TGTGCCAGCAGCCCAGAGGTAGGGTACGAGCAGTACTTC. This encodes CASSPEVGYEQYF.

The CDR3 spells CASSLGTASEQYF. CDR3 DNA: TGTGCCAGCAGCCTCGGGACTGCCTCCGAGCAGTACTTC. V is TRBV5-4 and J is TRBJ2-7; D may be TRBD2 (6 bases). Germline assignment: CDR1 SGHNT and CDR2 YYREEE (reference sequence). The CDR3 runs to 13 residues. Trimming shortened V by 4 bases and J by 6 bases, and 14 bases separated the two germline ends. Complete variable domain (other parts from reference TRBV5-4 and TRBJ2-7): ETGVTQSPTHLIKTRGQQVTLRCSSQSGHNTVSWYQQALGQGPQFIFQYYREEENGRGNFPPRFSGLQFPNYSSELNVNALELDDSALYLCASSLGTASEQYFGPGTRLTVT.

This clonotype showed up many times. V and J are TRBV11-2 and TRBJ2-4; D not certain. This CDR3 is 15 amino acids long. The germline V and J ends were trimmed by 4 bases and 4 bases, with 14 bases remaining between them. CDR1 is SGHAT and CDR2 is FQNNGV in the germline V gene. The CDR3 loop reads CASSSLKVTKNIQYF. The CDR3 DNA reads as TGTGCCAGCAGCTCCCTCAAGGTGACGAAAAACATTCAGTACTTC.

The chain couples TRBV10-1 to TRBJ2-7, with D possibly matching TRBD1 (6 bases). Germline assignment: CDR1 WNHNN and CDR2 SYGVQD (reference sequence). The CDR3 spans 18 residues. V lost 4 bases to trimming and J lost 2 bases, with 24 bases between them. CDR3 coding DNA: TGCGCCAGCAGTGGGGGCCTTAAGGACAGCAGAGATACCTACGAGCAGTACTTC. This encodes CASSGGLKDSRDTYEQYF.

This clonotype was counted many times. The rearrangement joins TRBV20-1 to TRBJ1-1; the D gene is possibly TRBD1 (5 bases). Germline assignment: CDR1 DFQATT and CDR2 SNEGSKA (reference sequence). V was trimmed by 3 bases and J by 2 bases, leaving 10 bases between them. This CDR3 is 13 amino acids long. The CDR3 bases are TGCAGTGCTAGCGAACAGGACAACACTGAAGCTTTCTTT. Translation: CSASEQDNTEAFF.

This clonotype was observed a few times. This chain joins TRBV12-3 or TRBV12-4 and TRBJ2-1, with 13 nucleotides matching TRBD2. With 5 bases clipped from V and 0 bases from J, the junction kept 13 bases outside the gene matches. The CDR3 totals 20 residues. The DNA of the CDR3 is TGTGCCAGCAGTAAACACACTAGCGGGAGGGCCGTGAGCTCCTACAATGAGCAGTTCTTC. Its protein product is CASSKHTSGRAVSSYNEQFF.

This clonotype was counted many times. The rearrangement joins TRBV14 to TRBJ2-3; 8 nucleotides match TRBD2. The trim removed 1 base at V and 4 bases at J, leaving 4 bases unmatched. The V gene's germline CDR1 is SGHDN and CDR2 FVKESK. This CDR3 contains 15 residues. In DNA, the CDR3 is TGTGCCAGCAGCCAAGGGACTAGCCCATCAGATACGCAGTATTTT. Protein sequence: CASSQGTSPSDTQYF.

V is TRBV15 and J is TRBJ2-3; 9 positions match TRBD1. CDR1 LNHNV and CDR2 YYDKDF come from the germline V gene (reference sequence). The CDR3 has 16 residues. J gave up 2 bases and V 10 bases, and 13 bases lay outside the gene matches. This CDR3 is CAIRERGQGNTDTQYF. The CDR3 coding sequence is TGTGCCATCCGAGAACGGGGACAGGGAAACACAGATACGCAGTATTTT.

The rearrangement links TRBV10-1 to TRBJ2-2; D may be TRBD2 (5 bases). CDR3 length: 15 amino acids. Trimming left V 3 bases short and J 6 bases short, with 14 bases between. CDR1 is WNHNN, CDR2 SYGVQD, per germline (reference sequence). CDR3 DNA: TGCGCCAGCAGTGAATTCTTCGGGGTCGCCGGGGAGCTGTTTTTT. This codes for CASSEFFGVAGELFF.